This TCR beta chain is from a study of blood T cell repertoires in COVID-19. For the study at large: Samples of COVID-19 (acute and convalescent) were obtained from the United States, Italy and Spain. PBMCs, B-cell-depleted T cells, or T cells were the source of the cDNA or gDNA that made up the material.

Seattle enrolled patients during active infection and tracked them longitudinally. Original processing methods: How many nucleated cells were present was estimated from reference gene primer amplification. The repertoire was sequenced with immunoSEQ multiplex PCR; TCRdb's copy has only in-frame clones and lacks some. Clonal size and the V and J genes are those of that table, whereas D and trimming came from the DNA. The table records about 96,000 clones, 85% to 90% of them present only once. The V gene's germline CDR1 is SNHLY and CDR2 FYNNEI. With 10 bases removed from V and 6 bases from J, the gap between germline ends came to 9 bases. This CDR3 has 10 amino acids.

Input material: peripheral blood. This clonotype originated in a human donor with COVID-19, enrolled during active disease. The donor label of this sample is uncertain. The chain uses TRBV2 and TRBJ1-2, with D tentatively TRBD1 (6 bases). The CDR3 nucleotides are TGTGCCACACAGGGAAATGGCTACACCTTC. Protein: CATQGNGYTF.